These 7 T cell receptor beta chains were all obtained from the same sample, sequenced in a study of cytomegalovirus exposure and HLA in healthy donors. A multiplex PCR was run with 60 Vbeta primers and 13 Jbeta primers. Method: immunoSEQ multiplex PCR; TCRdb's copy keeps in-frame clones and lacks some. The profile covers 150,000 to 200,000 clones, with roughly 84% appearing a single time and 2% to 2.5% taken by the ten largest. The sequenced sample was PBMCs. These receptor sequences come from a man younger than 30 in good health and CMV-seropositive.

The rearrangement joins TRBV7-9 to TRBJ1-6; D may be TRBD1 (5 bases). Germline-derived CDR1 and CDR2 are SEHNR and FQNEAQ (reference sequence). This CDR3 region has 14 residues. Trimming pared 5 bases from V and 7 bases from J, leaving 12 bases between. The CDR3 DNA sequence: TGTGCCAGCAGCGCGGGGCCGGAGAATTCACCCCTCCACTTT. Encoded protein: CASSAGPENSPLHF.

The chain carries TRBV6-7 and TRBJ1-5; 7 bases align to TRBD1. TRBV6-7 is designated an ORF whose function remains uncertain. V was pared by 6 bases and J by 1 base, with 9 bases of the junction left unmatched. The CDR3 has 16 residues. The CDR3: CASRSHRGTSNQPQHF. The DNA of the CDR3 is TGTGCCAGCAGATCCCACAGGGGTACAAGCAATCAGCCCCAGCATTTT.

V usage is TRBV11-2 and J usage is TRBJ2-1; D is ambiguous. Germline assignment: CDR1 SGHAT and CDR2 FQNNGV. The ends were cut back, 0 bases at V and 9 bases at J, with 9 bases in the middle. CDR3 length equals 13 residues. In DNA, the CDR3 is TGTGCCAGCAGCTTAGAAGTGACAAGTGAGCAGTTCTTC. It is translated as CASSLEVTSEQFF.

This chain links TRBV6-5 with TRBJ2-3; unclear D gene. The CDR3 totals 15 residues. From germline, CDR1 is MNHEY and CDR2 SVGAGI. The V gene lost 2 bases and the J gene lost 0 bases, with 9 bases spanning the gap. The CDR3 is CASSYAAASTDTQYF. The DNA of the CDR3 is TGTGCCAGCAGTTACGCGGCAGCTAGCACAGATACGCAGTATTTT.

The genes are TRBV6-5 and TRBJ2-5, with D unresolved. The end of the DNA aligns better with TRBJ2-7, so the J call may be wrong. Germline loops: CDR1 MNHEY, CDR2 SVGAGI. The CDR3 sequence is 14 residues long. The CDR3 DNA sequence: TGTGCCAGCAGTTATTACAGAAGTACCTACGAGCAGTACTTC. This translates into CASSYYRSTYEQYF.

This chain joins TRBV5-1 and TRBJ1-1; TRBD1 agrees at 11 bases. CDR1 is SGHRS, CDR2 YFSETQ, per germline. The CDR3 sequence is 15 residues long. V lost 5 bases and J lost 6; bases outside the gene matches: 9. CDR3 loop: CASSRTGQGDPEAFF. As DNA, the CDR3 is TGCGCCAGCAGTCGAACGGGACAGGGGGATCCTGAAGCTTTCTTT. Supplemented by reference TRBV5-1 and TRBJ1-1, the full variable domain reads KAGVTQTPRYLIKTRGQQVTLSCSPISGHRSVSWYQQTPGQGLQFLFEYFSETQRNKGNFPGRFSGRQFSNSRSEMNVSTLELGDSALYLCASSRTGQGDPEAFFGQGTRLTVV.

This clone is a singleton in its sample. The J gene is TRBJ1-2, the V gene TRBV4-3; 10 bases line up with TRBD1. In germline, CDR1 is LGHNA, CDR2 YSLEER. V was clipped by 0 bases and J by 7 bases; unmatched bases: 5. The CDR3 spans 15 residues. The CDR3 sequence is CASSQDDRGPGGYTF. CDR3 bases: TGCGCCAGCAGCCAAGATGACAGGGGGCCGGGTGGCTACACCTTC.